The 21 T cell receptor beta chains below were found in one sample sequenced in a study of regulatory T cells in long-lasting Graves disease (dated by TCRdb to the early 2020s). The library relied on multiplex PCR. The listed sequencing device is Illumina HiSeq 4000. TCR beta libraries were built with iRepertoire HTBI primers and Arm-PCR amplification of CDR3 regions. TCRdb itself trimmed the public reads at Q25 with fastp, ran MiXCR and retained productive beta chains. Rows with a matching CDR3 protein are joined into one entry that keeps the most common DNA and genes. The sample table shows hundreds of thousands of distinct CDR3 sequences, and about 21% are seen once. The ten most abundant clones make up roughly 13% of the sample. This specimen's time point label, per the study, means: persistent/refractory GD, antithyroid drugs over 5 years with positive TRAb. For both TCR sequencing and RNA sequencing, RNA was extracted from PBMCs using TRIzol.

The sample in question was peripheral blood mononuclear cells (PBMCs), obtained when the disease was refractory, from a patient treated with antithyroid drugs. The receptor source for this set is a female donor with Graves disease.

This rearrangement joins TRBV28 to TRBJ2-1; TRBD2 matches 9 bases. J gave up 2 bases and V 4 bases, and 3 bases lay outside the gene matches. The CDR3 spans 15 residues. Germline loops: CDR1 MDHEN, CDR2 SYDVKM. The CDR3 nucleotides are TGTGCCAGCAGTTCTAGCGGGAAAGCCTACAATGAGCAGTTCTTC. It specifies CASSSSGKAYNEQFF.

Turning to this clonotype: A much larger clone differs by one base, so this may be a read error. The chain links TRBV27 to TRBJ2-5, with a tentative D call TRBD2 (6 bases). The CDR3 is 13 amino acids. CDR1 is MNHEY and CDR2 is SMNVEV in the germline V gene (reference sequence). The germline V and J ends were trimmed by 5 bases and 4 bases, with 11 bases remaining between them. As DNA, the CDR3 is TGTGCCAGCAGTCAACTAGCCGGAGAGACCCAGTACTTC. Encoded protein: CASSQLAGETQYF.

This clonotype was recorded at least ten times. The gene calls are TRBV3-1 and TRBJ1-1; TRBD1 aligns across 7 bases. The CDR3 loop spans 13 amino acids. With V trimmed by 2 bases and J by 4 bases, 1 base remained unmatched. Germline CDR1 is LGHDT and CDR2 is YNNKEL (reference sequence). CDR3: CASSQQGVTEAFF. The CDR3 DNA reads as TGTGCCAGCAGCCAACAGGGGGTCACTGAAGCTTTCTTT.

Turning to this clonotype: Possible read error: a much larger clone is one base away. The chain employs TRBV9 and TRBJ2-5; weak D call: TRBD1 (5 bases). Germline CDR1 is SGDLS and CDR2 is YYNGEE. V gave up 2 bases and J gave up 3 bases, with 8 bases separating them. The CDR3 runs to 13 residues. The CDR3 region is CASSVDSEETQYF. The CDR3 nucleotides read TGTGCCAGCAGCGTCGACAGCGAAGAGACCCAGTACTTC.

This clonotype was counted ten times or more. The V gene is TRBV28, the J gene TRBJ2-7; weak D call: TRBD2 (6 bases). V dropped 7 bases and J dropped 2 bases, with 18 bases sitting between them. CDR1 is MDHEN and CDR2 is SYDVKM in the germline V gene. The length of the CDR3 is 15 residues. The CDR3 DNA sequence: TGTGCCAGCACCTACCAATGGGACTCCGCCTACGAGCAGTACTTC. Translating gives CASTYQWDSAYEQYF.

In its sample, this clonotype was seen many times. For the CDR3, the DNA is TGTGCCAGCAGTTTCGGCGGGTCAATTTACGAGCAGTACTTC. Its translation: CASSFGGSIYEQYF. The gene calls are TRBV28 and TRBJ2-7; D might be TRBD2 (5 bases). The CDR3 runs to 14 residues. Germline CDR1 and CDR2: MDHEN and SYDVKM. V was pared by 3 bases and J by 4 bases, with 13 bases between.

This clonotype was counted ten times or more. The chain recombines TRBV10-3 with TRBJ2-2, with D tentatively TRBD2 (6 bases). V dropped 8 bases and J dropped 5 bases, with 15 bases sitting between them. The CDR3 sequence is 14 residues long. The germline V gene encodes CDR1 ENHRY and CDR2 SYGVKD. The CDR3 DNA sequence: TGTGCCATCGGACTTCAGGGAGGAACCGGGGAGCTGTTTTTT. Residues: CAIGLQGGTGELFF.

This clonotype was found a few times. This rearrangement joins TRBV20-1 to TRBJ2-7; 11 positions match TRBD2. Germline V gene sequence: CDR1 DFQATT, CDR2 SNEGSKA (reference sequence). The CDR3 extends over 16 amino acids. The junction had 5 bases not matched to a gene; V was cut back by 1 base and J by 0 bases. CDR3 protein: CSARGTSGQSSYEQYF. DNA of the CDR3: TGCAGTGCTAGAGGGACTAGCGGGCAGAGCTCCTACGAGCAGTACTTC.

V gene TRBV12-3 or TRBV12-4 combines with J gene TRBJ1-2; weak D call: TRBD1 (6 bases). The CDR3 totals 16 residues. Trimming pared 6 bases from V and 8 bases from J, leaving 25 bases between. In DNA form, the CDR3 reads TGTGCCAGCAGCTCAGAGGAACGGACAGTGGGCTTGGGCTACACCTTC. It translates to CASSSEERTVGLGYTF.

The V call is TRBV5-6, the J call TRBJ1-2, with TRBD1 as a possible D gene (5 bases). CDR1 is SGHDT and CDR2 is YYEEEE in the germline V gene. This CDR3 is built from 17 residues. Trimming removed 4 bases from V and 3 bases from J, with 22 bases in between. The chain's CDR3 is CASSPWNQGPFYYGYTF. Written as DNA, the CDR3 is TGTGCCAGCAGCCCATGGAACCAGGGCCCTTTTTACTATGGCTACACCTTC.

V gene TRBV4-1 combines with J gene TRBJ2-7; 7 bases match TRBD1. This CDR3 is 15 amino acids long. Germline-derived CDR1 and CDR2 are MGHRA and YSYEKL. V gave up 1 base and J gave up 3 bases; unmatched junction bases: 6. In DNA, the CDR3 is TGCGCCAGCAGCCAAGGGGACAGCACCCTCTACGAGCAGTACTTC. This codes for CASSQGDSTLYEQYF.

This clonotype was seen ten or more times. V is TRBV20-1 and J is TRBJ1-6; no reliable D call. CDR1 is DFQATT, CDR2 SNEGSKA, per germline (reference sequence). The V and J ends lost 1 base and 0 bases respectively, with 7 bases between them. The CDR3 has 15 residues. CDR3 sequence (DNA): TGCAGTGCTAGAGGGATTGGCTCCTATAATTCACCCCTCCACTTT. It specifies CSARGIGSYNSPLHF.

This clonotype was detected a few times. This chain uses TRBV27 with TRBJ2-7; 10 nucleotides match TRBD2. The J segment lost 4 bases and the V segment lost 6 bases, leaving 12 bases of the junction unmatched. Germline assignment: CDR1 MNHEY and CDR2 SMNVEV (reference sequence). The CDR3 length is 16 residues. CDR3 in DNA: TGTGCCAGCAGCCGAGTCTTAGCGGGAGGCCCTTACGAGCAGTACTTC. Protein product: CASSRVLAGGPYEQYF.

This clonotype was recorded a few times. The genes are TRBV25-1 and TRBJ2-2, with TRBD1 as a possible D gene (5 bases). The CDR3 is 15 residues long. Germline loops: CDR1 MGHDK, CDR2 SYGVNS. Trimming took off 1 base at V and 1 base at J, with 7 bases between the two ends. The CDR3 region is CASSEFDRNTGELFF. CDR3 nucleotide sequence: TGTGCCAGCAGTGAATTCGACAGGAACACCGGGGAGCTGTTTTTT. Combining the CDR3 with reference TRBV25-1 and TRBJ2-2 gives the whole variable domain EADIYQTPRYLVIGTGKKITLECSQTMGHDKMYWYQQDPGMELHLIHYSYGVNSTEKGDLSSESTVSRIRTEHFPLTLESARPSHTSQYLCASSEFDRNTGELFFGEGSRLTVL.

The V call is TRBV27, the J call TRBJ2-1, with 8 nucleotides matching TRBD1. This CDR3 has 13 amino acids. Germline V gene data show CDR1 as MNHEY and CDR2 as SMNVEV (reference sequence). V dropped 6 bases and J dropped 13; count of bases not matched to a gene: 11. In DNA, the CDR3 is TGTGCCAGCAGGCAGGGGGCTGGGTTTGGCCAGTTCTTC. Translation gives CASRQGAGFGQFF.

The V call is TRBV19, the J call TRBJ1-5; D is unclear. Germline-derived CDR1 and CDR2 are LNHDA and SQIVND (reference sequence). The CDR3 is 15 amino acids. V was shortened by 2 bases and J by 0 bases, with 8 bases between the two germline ends. CDR3 amino acids: CASSIKEYSNQPQHF. In DNA, the CDR3 is TGTGCCAGTAGTATAAAAGAGTATAGCAATCAGCCCCAGCATTTT. Full variable domain (outside the CDR3, taken from reference TRBV19 and TRBJ1-5): DGGITQSPKYLFRKEGQNVTLSCEQNLNHDAMYWYRQDPGQGLRLIYYSQIVNDFQKGDIAEGYSVSREKKESFPLTVTSAQKNPTAFYLCASSIKEYSNQPQHFGDGTRLSIL.

There are many counts of this clonotype. The chain couples TRBV7-9 to TRBJ2-7, with D unresolved. V lost 8 bases to trimming and J lost 5 bases, with 16 bases between them. This CDR3 has 13 amino acids. Per the germline V gene, CDR1 is SEHNR and CDR2 is FQNEAQ (reference sequence). CDR3 in DNA: TGTGCCAGCGGAACGGCTCCGTTCGACGAGCAGTACTTC. Residues: CASGTAPFDEQYF.

V gene TRBV11-2 combines with J gene TRBJ1-5; D may be TRBD1 (5 bases). Germline V CDR1 and CDR2: SGHAT, FQNNGV. V was pared by 4 bases and J by 11 bases, with 18 bases between. The CDR3 extends over 14 amino acids. The CDR3 DNA is TGTGCCAGCAGCTCAGCCCAGCCCGGGGCGGCCCAGCATTTT. This gives the protein CASSSAQPGAAQHF. The full variable domain, rest sourced from reference TRBV11-2 and TRBJ1-5, is EAGVAQSPRYKIIEKRQSVAFWCNPISGHATLYWYQQILGQGPKLLIQFQNNGVVDDSQLPKDRFSAERLKGVDSTLKIQPAKLEDSAVYLCASSSAQPGAAQHFGDGTRLSIL.

This clonotype came up a few times. The V gene is TRBV30, the J gene TRBJ2-7; the match to TRBD2 covers 8 bases. In germline, CDR1 is GTSNPN, CDR2 SVGIG (reference sequence). The V segment lost 0 bases and the J segment 2 bases; nucleotides outside the gene matches: 12. This CDR3 is built from 17 residues. This CDR3 reads CAWSVPGGRPEAYEQYF. CDR3 nucleotides: TGTGCCTGGAGTGTACCGGGAGGGCGGCCCGAAGCCTACGAGCAGTACTTC.

This clonotype was found a few times. The chain has TRBV20-1 and TRBJ2-7; TRBD1 matches 7 bases. Germline CDR1 DFQATT, CDR2 SNEGSKA (reference sequence). Unmatched junction bases numbered 3, after V lost 5 bases and J lost 2 bases. The CDR3 is 12 residues long. CDR3 DNA sequence: TGCAGTGCTGGAGGACAGGCCTACGAGCAGTACTTC. Translating gives CSAGGQAYEQYF.

J is TRBJ2-1 and V is TRBV20-1; a possible D gene is TRBD2 (6 bases). V lost 1 base, J lost 7 bases, and 11 bases lay in between. The CDR3 spans 13 residues. The germline V gene has CDR1 DFQATT and CDR2 SNEGSKA (reference sequence). The CDR3 here is CSARGLGFNEQFF. The CDR3 DNA sequence: TGCAGTGCTAGAGGACTAGGGTTTAATGAGCAGTTCTTC.